This is a list of T cell receptor beta chains from one sample in a study of T cells in Graves' hyperthyroidism and ophthalmopathy. TCRdb fed the multiplex PCR reads into MiXCR, producing one record per CDR3 protein. The profile shows around 350,000 distinct CDR3 sequences, over 10% of them singletons. Sequencing was done on a sample of blood. The origin of the receptors is a woman aged 18-29 years with Graves' hyperthyroidism. CDR3s leave out the opening cysteine and the closing phenylalanine or tryptophan.

J gene | V gene | CDR3 protein
TRBJ2-2 | TRBV6-5 | ASSYSTGTGELF
TRBJ1-2 | TRBV12-3/TRBV12-4 | ASSTQNYGYT
TRBJ1-1 | TRBV2 | ASSKPGGLTEAF
TRBJ2-7 | TRBV7-9 | ASGSGYEQY
TRBJ2-7 | TRBV7-3 | ASSLLAGGPNEQY
TRBJ2-5 | TRBV5-1 | ASTTGLAGEETQY
TRBJ1-6 | TRBV2 | ASATGIKASPLH
TRBJ2-3 | TRBV7-8 | ASSFDSEIDTQY
TRBJ1-1 | TRBV7-9 | ASSFFGGDTKAF
TRBJ2-1 | TRBV24-1 | ATSRESDEQF
TRBJ1-1 | TRBV24-1 | ATRGDSSNTEAF
TRBJ2-2 | TRBV4-1 | ASQPGQGASRRTSGNTGELF
TRBJ1-2 | TRBV6-1 | ASSSSWVKQGDYGYT
TRBJ1-1 | TRBV28 | ASSLPGTGRPEAF
TRBJ1-1 | TRBV11-1 | ASRTTGKTEAF
TRBJ2-3 | TRBV6-1 | ASRKRTGTDTQY
TRBJ1-2 | TRBV5-8 | ASSATGSPKDYGYT
TRBJ2-2 | TRBV20-1 | SARDRGTGELF
TRBJ2-4 | TRBV4-2 | ASSQDSASGSSIQY
TRBJ2-1 | TRBV6-2/TRBV6-3 | ASSYGFGSEQF
TRBJ2-7 | TRBV7-8 | ASSLDPAYEQY
TRBJ2-2 | TRBV28 | ASGQSNTGELF
TRBJ1-1 | TRBV4-1 | ASSQPGQGQTEAF
TRBJ2-3 | TRBV3-1 | ASSQAAGLEY
TRBJ1-5 | TRBV19 | ASTTPPVPQH
TRBJ1-4 | TRBV28 | ASSPMGRGEKLF
TRBJ1-6 | TRBV7-2 | ASSLELDSPLH
TRBJ2-1 | TRBV14 | ASSHIRDIIKNEQF
TRBJ2-1 | TRBV28 | ASSPADLTYNEQF
TRBJ2-2 | TRBV13 | ASSLGQVTNTGELF
TRBJ1-1 | TRBV28 | ASSPTDRGNTEAF
TRBJ2-2 | TRBV5-1 | ASSFTGRELF
TRBJ2-2 | TRBV2 | ATEGLVRTGELF
TRBJ2-5 | TRBV10-3 | ASGTAETQY
TRBJ1-2 | TRBV29-1 | SVDTGLYGYT
TRBJ2-3 | TRBV20-1 | SAVTSGRTDTQY
TRBJ1-1 | TRBV27 | ASSRRQGGGNTEAF
TRBJ1-5 | TRBV7-9 | ASSPGVSRSNQPQH
TRBJ1-6 | TRBV3-1 | ASSRTDYNSPLH
TRBJ2-1 | TRBV9 | ASSVGASGYNEQF
TRBJ2-7 | TRBV28 | ASRWGSVSYEQY
TRBJ2-7 | TRBV11-2 | ASSPRTGGSYEQY
TRBJ1-2 | TRBV11-2 | ASSSIRGPTLRYT
TRBJ1-2 | TRBV29-1 | SVGGPGQGQPYGYT
TRBJ1-5 | TRBV7-9 | ASSRQSSNQPQH
TRBJ1-2 | TRBV5-8 | ASSAGENYGYT
TRBJ2-1 | TRBV20-1 | SAELQGRYNEQF
TRBJ1-5 | TRBV20-1 | SATPGQGGPNQPQH
TRBJ2-5 | TRBV15 | ATSRGSGRETQY
TRBJ2-1 | TRBV3-1 | ASSQVWGRRNNEQF
TRBJ2-7 | TRBV7-2 | ASRQQVNSYEQY
TRBJ2-7 | TRBV28 | ASSLMPDGSYEQY
TRBJ2-4 | TRBV28 | ASSSGTSGTIAKNIQY
TRBJ1-6 | TRBV14 | ASSPRVESPLH
TRBJ2-5 | TRBV5-6 | ASSFGTLEETQY